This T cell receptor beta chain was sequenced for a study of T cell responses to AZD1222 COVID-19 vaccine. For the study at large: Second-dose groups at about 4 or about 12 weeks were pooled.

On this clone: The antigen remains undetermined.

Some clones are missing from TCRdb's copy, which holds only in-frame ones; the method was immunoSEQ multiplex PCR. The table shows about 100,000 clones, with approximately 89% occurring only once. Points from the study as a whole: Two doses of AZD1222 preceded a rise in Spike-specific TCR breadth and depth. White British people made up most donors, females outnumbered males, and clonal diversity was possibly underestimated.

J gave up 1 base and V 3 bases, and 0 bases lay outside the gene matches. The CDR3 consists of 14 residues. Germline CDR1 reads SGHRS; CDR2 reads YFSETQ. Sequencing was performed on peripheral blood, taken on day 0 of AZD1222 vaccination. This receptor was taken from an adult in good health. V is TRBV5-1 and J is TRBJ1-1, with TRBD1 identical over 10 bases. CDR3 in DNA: TGCGCCAGCAGCTGGGACAGGGGGAACACTGAAGCTTTCTTT. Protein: CASSWDRGNTEAFF.